This entry describes one T cell receptor beta chain. These data belong to a study of OX40 agonist ivuxolimab in advanced cancers. Turning to the study itself: The dose of intravenous ivuxolimab that patients received every 2 weeks ranged from 0.01 to 10 mg/kg.

CDR3 length: 16 residues. The V and J ends lost 3 bases and 4 bases respectively, with 18 bases between them. Per germline, CDR1 KGHSH and CDR2 LQKENI. Generated by immunoSEQ multiplex PCR, the TCRdb table keeps only in-frame clones and is missing some. The sample lists 25,000 to 35,000 clones; around 85% were seen once. The receptor was isolated from an adult with an advanced solid tumor such as melanoma, head and neck, liver or kidney cancer. The chain carries TRBV18 and TRBJ2-5, with D perhaps matching TRBD1 (5 bases). The material sequenced was CD4+ or CD8+ T cells sorted from blood, taken in a trial of the OX40 agonist ivuxolimab. The CDR3 loop reads CASSPPLGRQVETQYF. The CDR3 region has the DNA TGTGCCAGCTCACCGCCTTTGGGGCGCCAGGTAGAGACCCAGTACTTC.